This T cell receptor (beta chain) was obtained from a study of OX40 agonist ivuxolimab in advanced cancers. Study information: Patients were about 83% male with ages roughly 20 to 80, mean approximately 62.

This clone was detected only a few times. Antigen: not known. Sequencing was performed with immunoSEQ multiplex PCR; in TCRdb, only in-frame clones are kept and a portion is missing. Found here are about 76,000 clones, about 82% of them singletons; the top ten hold approximately 0.65%. General study findings and limits: Individuals who were partial responders at 0.1-3.0 mg/kg had clonal expansion that ranked among the lowest.

This clonotype originated in an adult with an advanced solid tumor such as melanoma, head and neck, liver or kidney cancer. Sequences were derived from CD4+ or CD8+ T cells sorted from blood, sampled in a trial of the OX40 agonist ivuxolimab.

CDR3 residues: CASSRAANNEQFF. Written as DNA, the CDR3 is TGTGCCAGCAGTAGGGCAGCAAACAATGAGCAGTTCTTC. This sequence joins TRBV6-5 and TRBJ2-1, with D uncertain. The CDR3 contains 13 residues. V was shortened by 5 bases and J by 5 bases, with 10 bases between the two germline ends. Germline values: CDR1 MNHEY, CDR2 SVGAGI.